Below, one T cell receptor beta chain is given with its context. The CDR3 has 16 residues. The germline gives CDR1 PRHDT, CDR2 FYEKMQ (reference sequence). Germline trimming cut 4 bases from V and 0 bases from J; bases unmatched to any gene: 8. Amplification targeted the TCR beta CDR3 regions, with RNA transcripts as the source material. HTBI primers primed a first-round RT-PCR, and a second-round multiplex PCR followed. TCRdb independently ran MiXCR on the multiplex PCR reads; one entry per CDR3 protein. Of hundreds of thousands of distinct CDR3 sequences listed, 20% to 25% are singletons. This sample was included in a study of Graves' ophthalmopathy and Graves' hyperthyroidism. Where ophthalmopathy was absent within 18 months of follow-up, hyperthyroidism was stable.

The chain carries TRBV13 and TRBJ1-2; 7 bases align to TRBD1. Specimen: peripheral blood. The source is a woman aged 18-30 years with stable Graves' hyperthyroidism. Some clones in this sample may be carry-over from other donors' samples. The CDR3 bases are TGTGCCAGCAGCTCCCCCGGGACAGTAGCTAACTATGGCTACACCTTC. Its translation is CASSSPGTVANYGYTF.